This entry describes one TCR beta chain. Its antigen is still unknown. This sample is drawn from a study of radiotherapy plus CTLA-4 blockade in lung cancer. Turning to the study itself: Disease control reached approximately 31%, with objective responses in roughly 17%.

Trimming took 5 bases from V and 7 from J; bases not matched to a gene: 8. Germline loops: CDR1 SGHRS, CDR2 YFSETQ. The CDR3 is 15 amino acids. Regarding the study as a whole: Subsequent to radiotherapy plus ipilimumab, tumor-derived TCR clones underwent expansion in blood. Early blood T cell clone dynamics reportedly forecast response best, with interferon-beta.

Those with chemo-refractory metastatic non-small-cell lung cancer were treated with focal radiation combined with CTLA-4 blockade using ipilimumab. Some clones are missing from TCRdb's copy, which holds only in-frame ones; the method was immunoSEQ multiplex PCR. The repertoire consists of around 45,000 clones, with 60% to 80% occurring once and the leading ten covering around 10%. This clonotype was obtained from a human donor with non-small cell lung cancer who had stable disease on radiotherapy plus ipilimumab. The chain joins TRBV5-1 to TRBJ2-2; TRBD1 agrees at 10 bases. The material was peripheral blood, obtained from a patient treated with radiotherapy plus ipilimumab. In DNA, the CDR3 is TGCGCCAGCAGGGCCGGGACAGGGGTTTTCGGGGAGCTGTTTTTT. Amino acids: CASRAGTGVFGELFF.